This T cell receptor beta chain is from a study of blood T cell repertoires in COVID-19. Across the whole study: Collection of acute and convalescent COVID-19 samples took place in the United States, Italy and Spain. The cDNA or gDNA used as material had been derived from T cells, B-cell-depleted T cells, or PBMCs.

During active infection, Seattle patients enrolled and were then monitored through disease. CDR1 is SGHTA and CDR2 is FQGNSA in the germline V gene. The V and J ends lost 5 bases and 10 bases, in that order; junction bases with no gene match: 10. This CDR3 is built from 13 residues. Profiling relied on immunoSEQ multiplex PCR, and the TCRdb table lists in-frame clones only, not all of them. This repertoire shows approximately 210,000 clones, 70% to 85% found once; its top ten account for approximately 8%. This clone was seen just once. This chain connects TRBV7-2 to TRBJ1-2; 7 bases map to TRBD1. The specimen sequenced was peripheral blood. The receptor was derived from a woman of 80 years or more with COVID-19, enrolled during active disease. This CDR3 is CASSEGQRWDYTF. CDR3 in DNA: TGTGCCAGCAGCGAGGGACAGCGGTGGGACTACACCTTC.